The 21 T cell receptor beta chains listed next were all sequenced from one sample in a study of blood T cell repertoires in COVID-19 (TCRdb year 2020). The method was the immunoSEQ multiplex PCR assay. TCRdb obtained this table from immuneACCESS and retained in-frame rearrangements with V and J assigned. These tables miss some clones; where compared with another copy, unresolved V genes account for less than half of the shortfall, and the remainder is unexplained. This sample gives about 220,000 clones in total; 75% to 90% of them show up just once. Roughly 4.9% of the sample lies in the top ten. Input material: peripheral blood. The receptor source for this set is a human donor in a cohort sampled during active COVID-19.

The V gene is TRBV29-1, the J gene TRBJ2-6, with 9 bases identical to TRBD1. V was pared by 6 bases and J by 4 bases, with 7 bases of the junction left unmatched. The CDR3 has 15 residues. In germline, CDR1 is SQVTM, CDR2 ANQGSEA. The CDR3 coding sequence is TGCAGCGTGAATGGACAGGGGAGCGGGGCCAACGTCCTGACTTTC. It is translated as CSVNGQGSGANVLTF.

The chain has TRBV27 and TRBJ1-2; TRBD1 is a possible D gene (5 bases). The CDR3 has 15 residues. Germline values: CDR1 MNHEY, CDR2 SMNVEV (reference sequence). V was clipped by 7 bases and J by 2 bases, with 17 bases between them. The CDR3 loop reads CASTPMIRGNYGYTF. The CDR3 DNA reads as TGTGCCAGCACCCCCATGATACGGGGGAACTATGGCTACACCTTC.

For the CDR3, the DNA is TGTGCCAGCAGCCAGCCGACTAGCGGGAACTACGAGCAGTACTTC. Amino acid sequence: CASSQPTSGNYEQYF. V and J are TRBV7-8 and TRBJ2-7, with 11 bases lining up with TRBD2. Germline CDR1 is SGHVS and CDR2 is FQNEAQ. V shed 5 bases, J shed 3 bases, and the junction held 6 bases outside the gene matches. CDR3 length: 15 residues.

The CDR3 here is CASSVAGQETQYF. Here the CDR3 DNA reads TGTGCCAGCAGCGTAGCGGGGCAAGAGACCCAGTACTTC. The rearrangement joins TRBV9 to TRBJ2-5; tentative D call: TRBD2 (5 bases). CDR1 is SGDLS, CDR2 YYNGEE, per germline. V dropped 0 bases and J dropped 2 bases, with 5 bases sitting between them. This CDR3 is 13 amino acids long. The full variable domain, its missing parts supplied by reference TRBV9 and TRBJ2-5, is DSGVTQTPKHLITATGQRVTLRCSPRSGDLSVYWYQQSLDQGLQFLIQYYNGEERAKGNILERFSAQQFPDLHSELNLSSLELGDSALYFCASSVAGQETQYFGPGTRLLVL.

V gene TRBV21-1 combines with J gene TRBJ1-2. TRBV21-1 is an annotated pseudogene. This CDR3 is built from 15 residues. CDR3 sequence reads: CASSKEAGGNYGYTF. DNA of the CDR3: TGTGCCAGCAGCAAAGAGGCCGGGGGAAACTATGGCTACACCTTC.

V is TRBV6-6 and J is TRBJ2-5; 8 bases map to TRBD1. With 5 bases clipped from V and 5 bases from J, the junction kept 7 bases outside the gene matches. Germline loops: CDR1 MNHNY, CDR2 SVGAGI (reference sequence). The CDR3 extends over 14 amino acids. The DNA of the CDR3 is TGTGCCAGCAGTCCATCGACAGGGGCGGAGACCCAGTACTTC. Its translation: CASSPSTGAETQYF.

The chain couples TRBV27 to TRBJ2-7; tentative D call: TRBD1 (5 bases). Germline V gene lookup returns CDR1 MNHEY and CDR2 SMNVEV (reference sequence). Trimming stripped 7 bases from V and 0 bases from J, with 13 bases between. CDR3 length equals 14 residues. For the CDR3, the DNA is TGTGCCAGCATGGGGAAAACAGGCTCCTACGAGCAGTACTTC. Residues: CASMGKTGSYEQYF.

This clone was seen only a few times. The gene calls are TRBV7-3 and TRBJ2-7; 10 bases line up with TRBD2. The ends lost 2 bases at V and 7 bases at J; junction bases unmatched: 11. CDR1 is SGHTA, CDR2 FQGTGA, per germline. This CDR3 contains 16 residues. The CDR3: CASSLRTAGGQREQYF. The CDR3 DNA reads TGTGCCAGCAGCTTACGGACAGCGGGAGGGCAGCGGGAGCAGTACTTC.

CDR3 nucleotides: TGTGCCAGCAATCTGAACAGGGATACTGAAGCTTTCTTT. This encodes CASNLNRDTEAFF. The chain is built from TRBV6-5 and TRBJ1-1, with D possibly TRBD1 on 6 matching bases. Germline values: CDR1 MNHEY, CDR2 SVGAGI. The CDR3 is 13 residues long. Trimming cost V 7 bases and J 5 bases, with 14 bases left between them.

CDR3 region: CASSHGQGFNNEQFF. The CDR3 DNA reads as TGTGCCAGCAGCCACGGACAGGGGTTTAACAATGAGCAGTTCTTC. V gene TRBV28 combines with J gene TRBJ2-1; 9 bases align to TRBD1. Germline CDR1 MDHEN, CDR2 SYDVKM. This CDR3 spans 15 amino acids. Trimming at V came to 6 bases and at J to 5 bases, leaving 8 bases not matched to a gene.

The chain links TRBV18 to TRBJ1-3; possibly TRBD1 for D (5 bases). V was shortened by 2 bases and J by 3 bases, with 11 bases between the two germline ends. The CDR3 loop spans 15 amino acids. Germline V gives CDR1 KGHSH, CDR2 LQKENI. The DNA of the CDR3 is TGTGCCAGCTCACCAGGCAGGGTTGTTGGAAACACCATATATTTT. Its protein product is CASSPGRVVGNTIYF.

V is TRBV6-2 or TRBV6-3 and J is TRBJ2-3; maybe TRBD2 (6 bases). The germline V gene encodes CDR1 MNHEY and CDR2 SVGEGT. There are 14 residues in the CDR3. The ends were cut back, 2 bases at V and 2 bases at J, with 8 bases in the middle. Here the CDR3 reads CASSYAGFTDTQYF. The CDR3 nucleotides are TGTGCCAGCAGTTACGCGGGGTTCACAGATACGCAGTATTTT.

V usage is TRBV10-1 and J usage is TRBJ2-3; maybe TRBD1 (7 bases). This CDR3 contains 19 residues. The germline CDR1 and CDR2 sequences are WNHNN and SYGVQD (reference sequence). Between the trimmed V and J ends, which lost 9 bases and 5 bases, there was a span of 33 bases. CDR3 nucleotides: TGCGCCAGAGTTACTAAGGGGGCGAGACTAGGCGGGGTCGGAGATACGCAGTATTTT. Its protein product is CARVTKGARLGGVGDTQYF.

The chain joins TRBV19 to TRBJ1-5, with D possibly being TRBD1 (5 bases). V was clipped by 0 bases and J by 4 bases, with 13 bases between them. Germline loops: CDR1 LNHDA, CDR2 SQIVND (reference sequence). CDR3 size: 16 residues. CDR3 DNA sequence: TGTGCCAGTAGTATAGAAGTTTACAGGATGAATCAGCCCCAGCATTTT. As protein: CASSIEVYRMNQPQHF.

The rearrangement joins TRBV6-5 to TRBJ2-7; the D gene is possibly TRBD2 (5 bases). Trimming pared 5 bases from V and 2 bases from J, leaving 16 bases between. The CDR3 is made up of 15 amino acids. Germline CDR1 is MNHEY and CDR2 is SVGAGI. This CDR3 reads CASSPDSPRPYEQYF. CDR3 in DNA: TGTGCCAGCAGTCCGGACTCTCCGAGGCCCTACGAGCAGTACTTC.

This rearrangement joins TRBV6-5 to TRBJ2-7; TRBD2 matches at 7 bases. The CDR3 sequence is 13 residues long. Germline values: CDR1 MNHEY, CDR2 SVGAGI. V shed 6 bases and J 2 bases; nucleotides not matched to a gene: 4. The CDR3 spells CASRGGMAYEQYF. The CDR3, as DNA: TGTGCCAGCAGGGGGGGGATGGCCTACGAGCAGTACTTC.

The rearrangement joins TRBV9 to TRBJ1-2, with 9 bases lining up with TRBD1. After removal of 0 bases from V and 4 bases from J, the junction contained 1 base not matched to a gene. Germline loops: CDR1 SGDLS, CDR2 YYNGEE. The CDR3 totals 14 residues. DNA of the CDR3: TGTGCCAGCAGCGTAGGGACAGGGGTCTATGGCTACACCTTC. Translating gives CASSVGTGVYGYTF.

The V call is TRBV7-9, the J call TRBJ2-7; D remains unclear. The CDR3 has 15 amino acids. Germline CDR1 reads SEHNR; CDR2 reads FQNEAQ (reference sequence). V lost 2 bases and J lost 5, with 16 bases in between. The CDR3 loop is CASSLQAGTQDEQYF. The CDR3 region has the DNA TGTGCCAGCAGCTTACAGGCAGGCACCCAGGACGAGCAGTACTTC.

The chain combines TRBV5-4 with TRBJ2-1; TRBD2 matches at 7 bases. CDR3 size: 15 residues. V was pared by 1 base and J by 1 base, with 2 bases of the junction left unmatched. Germline CDR1 SGHNT, CDR2 YYREEE (reference sequence). CDR3 sequence reads: CASSLLAASYNEQFF. The CDR3 nucleotides are TGTGCCAGCAGCTTGCTAGCGGCTTCCTACAATGAGCAGTTCTTC.

The chain has TRBV6-2 or TRBV6-3 and TRBJ2-7, with a weak D call TRBD1 (5 bases). Deletions cut 0 bases from V and 2 bases from J, with 11 bases between. The CDR3 consists of 15 residues. Per the germline V gene, CDR1 is MNHEY and CDR2 is SVGEGT. The CDR3, as DNA: TGTGCCAGCAGTTACTCTCGGGCCAGGGCCTACGAGCAGTACTTC. Protein product: CASSYSRARAYEQYF.

The table lists this clone with a count of one. This rearrangement joins TRBV11-2 to TRBJ2-7; weak D call: TRBD2 (5 bases). The CDR3 consists of 15 residues. Trimming stripped 4 bases from V and 7 bases from J, with 20 bases between. Germline assignment: CDR1 SGHAT and CDR2 FQNNGV. The CDR3 reads CASSSPERESGEQYF. CDR3 nucleotide sequence: TGTGCCAGCAGCTCCCCTGAGAGGGAGTCGGGGGAGCAGTACTTC.